These 28 T cell receptor beta chains came from one sample sequenced in a study of beta chain features in type 1 diabetes. Expressed TCRB transcripts were sequenced after all isolated RNA was converted to cDNA. TCRdb keeps only in-frame clones here, not all; method: immunoSEQ multiplex PCR. The profile shows more than 120,000 clones, 8.5% to 12% of them singletons. The sequenced material came from naive CD4+ T cells from blood. All receptors come from a man younger than 30 in good health.

This clone was counted at least ten times. The chain couples TRBV6-5 to TRBJ1-6, with D possibly TRBD1 on 5 matching bases. The CDR3 length is 14 residues. V shed 2 bases and J shed 10 bases, with 12 bases lying between them. Germline V gene lookup returns CDR1 MNHEY and CDR2 SVGAGI. CDR3: CASSYDQGQSPLHF. In DNA form, the CDR3 reads TGTGCCAGCAGTTACGATCAGGGTCAATCACCCCTCCACTTT.

This chain joins TRBV23-1 and TRBJ2-6; D is uncertain. TRBV23-1 is labeled an ORF, and its function is uncertain. This CDR3 comprises 17 residues. V gave up 3 bases and J gave up 0 bases, with 12 bases separating them. CDR3 DNA: TGCGCCAGCAGTCACGGTCACCTCGGCTCTGGGGCCAACGTCCTGACTTTC. Protein sequence: CASSHGHLGSGANVLTF.

This chain connects TRBV18 to TRBJ1-2; tentatively, D is TRBD1 (5 bases). The CDR3 is 16 residues long. Between the trimmed V and J ends, which lost 3 bases and 2 bases, there was a span of 16 bases. The germline CDR1 and CDR2 sequences are KGHSH and LQKENI. CDR3 sequence (DNA): TGTGCCAGCTCACCGGGGGGGGGAAGAACGAACTATGGCTACACCTTC. Protein: CASSPGGGRTNYGYTF.

This clone was recorded a few times. The chain recombines TRBV4-1 with TRBJ2-7, with D possibly matching TRBD1 (5 bases). Trimming removed 3 bases from V and 2 bases from J, with 8 bases in between. The CDR3 totals 13 residues. CDR1 is MGHRA and CDR2 is YSYEKL in the germline V gene. CDR3 region: CASSQDKAYEQYF. In nucleotides, the CDR3 is TGCGCCAGCAGCCAGGACAAAGCCTACGAGCAGTACTTC.

The gene calls are TRBV4-2 and TRBJ1-3; D unresolved. Germline CDR1 and CDR2: LGHNA and YNFKEQ. The CDR3 sequence is 15 residues long. V dropped 0 bases and J dropped 7 bases, with 13 bases sitting between them. CDR3 DNA sequence: TGTGCCAGCAGCCAAGATTTTCCGGGTACCAACACCATATATTTT. This sequence encodes CASSQDFPGTNTIYF.

This clone was observed a handful of times. The chain links TRBV5-6 to TRBJ2-3, with TRBD2 matching over 11 bases. From germline, CDR1 is SGHDT and CDR2 YYEEEE. V was clipped by 3 bases and J by 1 base; unmatched bases: 1. CDR3 size: 15 residues. The CDR3 loop reads CASSWGLAGTDTQYF. In DNA form, the CDR3 reads TGTGCCAGCAGCTGGGGACTAGCGGGCACAGATACGCAGTATTTT.

This chain uses TRBV6-1 with TRBJ1-5; 8 bases are a match to TRBD1. The J segment lost 2 bases and the V segment lost 7 bases, leaving 4 bases of the junction unmatched. The CDR3 runs to 14 residues. Germline CDR1 is MNHNS and CDR2 is SASEGT. The CDR3 here is CASKTGVGNQPQHF. The CDR3 bases are TGTGCCAGCAAGACAGGGGTGGGCAATCAGCCCCAGCATTTT.

Only a few counts were recorded for this clone. The chain recombines TRBV10-3 with TRBJ1-2; 7 bases line up with TRBD1. Germline values: CDR1 ENHRY, CDR2 SYGVKD. The CDR3 is 14 amino acids. The V segment lost 11 bases and the J segment 8 bases; nucleotides outside the gene matches: 17. CDR3 sequence reads: CALTTEEGAGGYTF. DNA of the CDR3: TGTGCCCTCACCACAGAGGAGGGGGCAGGCGGCTACACCTTC.

J is TRBJ2-5 and V is TRBV7-2; TRBD2 is a possible D gene (6 bases). Germline CDR1 SGHTA, CDR2 FQGNSA. V was pared by 5 bases and J by 4 bases, with 11 bases between. The CDR3 consists of 13 residues. This CDR3 reads CASSPLARETQYF. As DNA, the CDR3 is TGTGCCAGCAGCCCACTAGCAAGAGAGACCCAGTACTTC.

This clone was observed a few times. The genes are TRBV7-9 and TRBJ1-3, with 7 bases fitting TRBD1. The CDR3 loop spans 15 amino acids. CDR1 and CDR2 from the germline V gene are SEHNR and FQNEAQ (reference sequence). Unmatched junction bases numbered 4, after V lost 5 bases and J lost 0 bases. CDR3 sequence reads: CASSQQGSSGNTIYF. Written as DNA, the CDR3 is TGTGCCAGCAGCCAACAGGGGTCCTCTGGAAACACCATATATTTT.

The chain couples TRBV15 to TRBJ2-3; 7 bases align to TRBD1. Germline loops: CDR1 LNHNV, CDR2 YYDKDF (reference sequence). The CDR3 length is 16 residues. V shed 5 bases and J 2 bases; nucleotides not matched to a gene: 10. CDR3 protein: CATSRLTGSDTDTQYF. The CDR3 DNA reads as TGTGCCACCAGCCGACTGACAGGGAGTGACACAGATACGCAGTATTTT.

This clone was counted only a few times. This chain links TRBV7-2 with TRBJ2-7; D perhaps matches TRBD1 (6 bases). Germline loops: CDR1 SGHTA, CDR2 FQGNSA. The CDR3 has 14 residues. Trimming removed 1 base at V and 3 bases at J, with 10 bases between. The CDR3 sequence: CASSLVQGYYEQYF. The CDR3 coding sequence is TGTGCCAGCAGCTTAGTCCAGGGGTACTACGAGCAGTACTTC.

The chain joins TRBV29-1 to TRBJ2-7, with D tentatively TRBD1 (5 bases). Germline CDR1 SQVTM, CDR2 ANQGSEA. V lost 4 bases and J lost 3, with 16 bases in between. The CDR3 is made up of 14 amino acids. The CDR3 DNA reads TGCAGCGTTGGGGGCAGGGCTGGAATCTACGAGCAGTACTTC. The encoded protein is CSVGGRAGIYEQYF.

V and J are TRBV29-1 and TRBJ2-5, with 8 bases matching TRBD1. CDR3 length: 12 amino acids. The ends lost 6 bases at V and 4 bases at J; junction bases unmatched: 4. Germline CDR1 reads SQVTM; CDR2 reads ANQGSEA. CDR3 DNA sequence: TGCAGCGTGGAACAGGGGGGAGAGACCCAGTACTTC. Encoded protein: CSVEQGGETQYF. The whole variable domain, remainder taken from reference TRBV29-1 and TRBJ2-5, is SAVISQKPSRDICQRGTSLTIQCQVDSQVTMMFWYRQQPGQSLTLIATANQGSEATYESGFVIDKFPISRPNLTFSTLTVSNMSPEDSSIYLCSVEQGGETQYFGPGTRLLVL.

This clone was observed at least ten times. The chain is built from TRBV7-9 and TRBJ1-5; D call uncertain. The CDR3 runs to 12 residues. Trimming left V 6 bases short and J 5 bases short, with 8 bases between. Germline CDR1 SEHNR, CDR2 FQNEAQ (reference sequence). Written as DNA, the CDR3 is TGTGCCAGCAGTCCACTCGATCAGCCCCAGCATTTT. Protein: CASSPLDQPQHF.

The sample holds a few counts of this clone. The chain joins TRBV7-8 to TRBJ2-7, with D possibly TRBD2 on 6 matching bases. CDR1 is SGHVS, CDR2 FQNEAQ, per germline. This CDR3 is 15 amino acids long. V lost 1 base and J lost 1, with 11 bases in between. CDR3 DNA sequence: TGTGCCAGCAGCTTAGGTTTCGGGGGTTCCTACGAGCAGTACTTC. Its protein is CASSLGFGGSYEQYF. The whole variable domain, remainder taken from reference TRBV7-8 and TRBJ2-7, is GAGVSQSPRYKVAKRGQDVALRCDPISGHVSLFWYQQALGQGPEFLTYFQNEAQLDKSGLPSDRFFAERPEGSVSTLKIQRTQQEDSAVYLCASSLGFGGSYEQYFGPGTRLTVT.

V usage is TRBV19 and J usage is TRBJ2-1; TRBD1 is a possible D gene (6 bases). The germline V gene has CDR1 LNHDA and CDR2 SQIVND (reference sequence). The length of the CDR3 is 16 residues. V lost 5 bases, J lost 4 bases, and 18 bases lay in between. CDR3: CASSAPARDKYNEQFF. The CDR3 DNA follows: TGTGCCAGTAGTGCGCCCGCCCGGGACAAATACAATGAGCAGTTCTTC.

V gene TRBV7-3 combines with J gene TRBJ1-2, with a possible D match to TRBD1 (6 bases). With 2 bases removed from V and 8 bases from J, the gap between germline ends came to 9 bases. The CDR3 length is 12 residues. CDR1 is SGHTA and CDR2 is FQGTGA in the germline V gene. In DNA form, the CDR3 reads TGTGCCAGCAGCTTACCCAGGGGAGGCTACACCTTC. Protein: CASSLPRGGYTF.

This clone appeared many times. This chain connects TRBV7-2 to TRBJ2-5; a weak D match, TRBD1 (5 bases). V was clipped by 3 bases and J by 1 base, with 15 bases between them. The CDR3 loop spans 16 amino acids. Germline V gene lookup returns CDR1 SGHTA and CDR2 FQGNSA. CDR3 amino acids: CASSFQQVTRQETQYF. CDR3 sequence (DNA): TGTGCCAGCAGCTTCCAACAGGTGACTCGCCAAGAGACCCAGTACTTC. Looking up the rest from reference TRBV7-2 and TRBJ2-5 gives the full variable domain: GAGVSQSPSNKVTEKGKDVELRCDPISGHTALYWYRQSLGQGLEFLIYFQGNSAPDKSGLPSDRFSAERTGGSVSTLTIQRTQQEDSAVYLCASSFQQVTRQETQYFGPGTRLLVL.

V and J are TRBV11-2 and TRBJ1-6; no reliable D call. The CDR3 has 14 residues. Germline V gene lookup returns CDR1 SGHAT and CDR2 FQNNGV. V was pared by 3 bases and J by 7 bases, with 10 bases between. The CDR3 reads CASSFNSGNSPLHF. The CDR3 nucleotides are TGTGCCAGCAGCTTTAACTCGGGGAATTCACCCCTCCACTTT.

The chain employs TRBV2 and TRBJ1-1; 9 bases map to TRBD1. V gave up 8 bases and J gave up 1 base; unmatched junction bases: 8. This CDR3 spans 15 amino acids. Per the germline V gene, CDR1 is SNHLY and CDR2 is FYNNEI. The CDR3: CASVTGGRRNTEAFF. CDR3 bases: TGTGCCAGCGTAACAGGGGGCCGAAGGAACACTGAAGCTTTCTTT.

This clone was counted between two and nine times. The gene calls are TRBV6-1 and TRBJ1-1; 7 nucleotides line up with TRBD1. Germline CDR1 is MNHNS and CDR2 is SASEGT. Trimming cost V 6 bases and J 5 bases; bases outside gene matches: 6. This CDR3 is built from 13 residues. CDR3 amino acids: CASSPTGRTEAFF. Here the CDR3 DNA reads TGTGCCAGCAGCCCGACAGGGAGGACTGAAGCTTTCTTT.

The V and J genes are TRBV7-2 and TRBJ2-6; 8 nucleotides line up with TRBD1. The CDR3 totals 18 residues. Trimming removed 5 bases from V and 2 bases from J; junction bases left unmatched: 11. Germline CDR1 reads SGHTA; CDR2 reads FQGNSA. The chain's CDR3 is CASSIQTGEGPGANVLTF. DNA of the CDR3: TGTGCCAGCAGCATACAGACAGGGGAAGGACCTGGGGCCAACGTCCTGACTTTC.

The chain has TRBV19 and TRBJ2-7, with D maybe TRBD1 (6 bases). In germline, CDR1 is LNHDA, CDR2 SQIVND (reference sequence). The CDR3 runs 13 residues. The V and J ends lost 6 bases and 5 bases respectively, with 14 bases between them. The CDR3 loop reads CASSMDSIDEQYF. The CDR3 DNA reads as TGTGCCAGTAGCATGGACAGTATCGACGAGCAGTACTTC. Combining the CDR3 with reference TRBV19 and TRBJ2-7 gives the whole variable domain DGGITQSPKYLFRKEGQNVTLSCEQNLNHDAMYWYRQDPGQGLRLIYYSQIVNDFQKGDIAEGYSVSREKKESFPLTVTSAQKNPTAFYLCASSMDSIDEQYFGPGTRLTVT.

This clone was seen only a few times. This chain joins TRBV27 and TRBJ1-4; a weak D match, TRBD1 (6 bases). Trimming stripped 5 bases from V and 8 bases from J, with 6 bases between. From germline, CDR1 is MNHEY and CDR2 SMNVEV (reference sequence). The CDR3 runs 11 residues. The CDR3 reads CASSDREKLFF. CDR3 nucleotides: TGTGCCAGCAGTGACAGGGAAAAACTGTTTTTT.

The genes are TRBV28 and TRBJ2-5; 7 bases are shared with TRBD1. The CDR3 runs to 14 residues. V trimming: 3 bases; J trimming: 4 bases; junction bases outside the gene matches: 5. Germline V lookup: CDR1 MDHEN, CDR2 SYDVKM. For the CDR3, the DNA is TGTGCCAGCAGTTTCCTACAGGGGCGAGAGACCCAGTACTTC. It codes for CASSFLQGRETQYF.

The J gene is TRBJ2-7, the V gene TRBV18; 9 nucleotides agree with TRBD1. This CDR3 is built from 13 residues. The germline V gene encodes CDR1 KGHSH and CDR2 LQKENI. J lost 5 bases, V lost 8 bases, and 7 bases had no gene match. CDR3 in DNA: TGTGCCAGCAGCCGGGACAGGGCCCACGAGCAGTACTTC. As protein: CASSRDRAHEQYF.

This clone was seen a handful of times. CDR3 loop: CASSPIAPDGTGANVLTF. The CDR3 DNA sequence: TGTGCCAGCTCACCAATAGCCCCCGATGGTACCGGGGCCAACGTCCTGACTTTC. The genes are TRBV18 and TRBJ2-6, with D unclear. Trimming cost V 2 bases and J 4 bases, with 18 bases left between them. Germline V gene lookup returns CDR1 KGHSH and CDR2 LQKENI. The CDR3 loop spans 18 amino acids.